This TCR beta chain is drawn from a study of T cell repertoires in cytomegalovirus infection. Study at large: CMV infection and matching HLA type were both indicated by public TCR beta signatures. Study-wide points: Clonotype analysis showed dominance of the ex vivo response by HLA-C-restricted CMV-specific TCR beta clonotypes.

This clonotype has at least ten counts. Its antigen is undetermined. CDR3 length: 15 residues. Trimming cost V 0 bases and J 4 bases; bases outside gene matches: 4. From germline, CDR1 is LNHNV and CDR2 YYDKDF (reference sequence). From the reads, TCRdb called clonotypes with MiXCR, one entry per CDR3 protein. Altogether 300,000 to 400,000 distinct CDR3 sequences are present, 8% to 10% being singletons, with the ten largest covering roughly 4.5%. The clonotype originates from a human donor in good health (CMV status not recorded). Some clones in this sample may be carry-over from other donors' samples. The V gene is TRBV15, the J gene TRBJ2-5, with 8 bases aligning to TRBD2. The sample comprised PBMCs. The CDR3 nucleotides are TGTGCCACCAGCAGAGACCACCGGGGGGGAGAGACCCAGTACTTC. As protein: CATSRDHRGGETQYF.